The clone carrying this T cell receptor beta chain was seen more than once but under ten times. These data come from a study of patients and donors after allogeneic stem cell transplantation. The V segment lost 5 bases and the J segment 6 bases; nucleotides outside the gene matches: 5. The CDR3 runs 14 residues. In germline, CDR1 is SGHVS, CDR2 FNYEAQ. TCRdb itself ran the RT-PCR reads through MiXCR, one entry per CDR3 protein. The data show approximately 57,000 distinct CDR3 sequences, with 10% to 15% seen just once and around 32% held by the top ten. Input material: blood, either unsorted or a sorted T cell fraction (not recorded which). The TCR was taken from a human donor who was either an allogeneic HSCT recipient or a stem cell or donor lymphocyte infusion donor (not recorded which). It is not recorded whose cells these are; they may come from a transplant donor. The rearrangement uses TRBV7-6 and TRBJ2-7; 12 nucleotides line up with TRBD1. The CDR3 sequence: CASSPRDRGLEQYF. In DNA form, the CDR3 reads TGTGCCAGCAGCCCCCGGGACAGGGGGCTCGAGCAGTACTTC.